These 21 T cell receptor beta chains came from one sample sequenced in a study of OX40 agonist ivuxolimab in advanced cancers. TCRdb's copy holds only in-frame clones and misses some; the assay was immunoSEQ multiplex PCR. The sample holds approximately 94,000 clones, about 91% seen once. The input for sequencing was CD4+ or CD8+ T cells sorted from blood, taken in a trial of the OX40 agonist ivuxolimab. All receptors derive from an adult with an advanced solid tumor such as melanoma, head and neck, liver or kidney cancer.

The rearrangement joins TRBV5-4 to TRBJ2-3; 9 bases line up with TRBD2. The germline CDR1 and CDR2 sequences are SGHNT and YYREEE (reference sequence). Trimming removed 1 base from V and 1 base from J; junction bases left unmatched: 1. This CDR3 is 15 amino acids long. CDR3 in amino acids: CASSLRGRGTDTQYF. DNA of the CDR3: TGTGCCAGCAGCTTGCGCGGGAGGGGCACAGATACGCAGTATTTT.

Turning to this clone: Other DNA sequences of this sample code for an identical CDR3. CDR3 DNA sequence: TGTGCCAGCAGCTTAGGGTTAGCTGACCAAGAGACCCAGTACTTC. The encoded protein is CASSLGLADQETQYF. The genes are TRBV7-9 and TRBJ2-5; D not resolved. The CDR3 loop spans 15 amino acids. Per the germline V gene, CDR1 is SEHNR and CDR2 is FQNEAQ (reference sequence). The germline V and J ends were trimmed by 1 base and 0 bases, with 9 bases remaining between them.

The sample holds one count of this clone. This chain links TRBV14 with TRBJ2-2; D gene uncertain. Germline assignment: CDR1 SGHDN and CDR2 FVKESK. The V gene lost 1 base and the J gene lost 3 bases, with 12 bases spanning the gap. The CDR3 contains 16 residues. The CDR3 protein is CASSQAPFIDTGELFF. For the CDR3, the DNA is TGTGCCAGCAGCCAAGCTCCCTTCATTGACACCGGGGAGCTGTTTTTT.

V is TRBV6-1 and J is TRBJ2-7; D is unclear. The CDR3 has 14 residues. CDR1 and CDR2 from the germline V gene are MNHNS and SASEGT. Trimming removed 4 bases from V and 0 bases from J, with 10 bases in between. Here the CDR3 reads CASSGRLHSYEQYF. CDR3 coding DNA: TGTGCCAGCAGTGGGAGACTCCACTCCTACGAGCAGTACTTC.

The chain is built from TRBV2 and TRBJ2-2, with 12 nucleotides matching TRBD1. V lost 6 bases, J lost 4 bases, and 6 bases stayed unmatched. CDR3 size: 16 residues. CDR1 SNHLY and CDR2 FYNNEI come from the germline V gene. This CDR3 is CASRGQGALATGELFF. DNA for the CDR3: TGTGCCAGCAGGGGACAGGGGGCGTTGGCCACCGGGGAGCTGTTTTTT. Full variable domain (rest looked up from reference TRBV2 and TRBJ2-2): EPEVTQTPSHQVTQMGQEVILRCVPISNHLYFYWYRQILGQKVEFLVSFYNNEISEKSEIFDDQFSVERPDGSNFTLKIRSTKLEDSAMYFCASRGQGALATGELFFGEGSRLTVL.

The chain employs TRBV27 and TRBJ2-1, with D possibly matching TRBD2 (6 bases). The CDR3 consists of 17 residues. V dropped 1 base and J dropped 7 bases, with 20 bases sitting between them. The V gene's germline CDR1 is MNHEY and CDR2 SMNVEV (reference sequence). This CDR3 is CASSLLRSGAGKNEQFF. CDR3 nucleotide sequence: TGTGCCAGCAGTTTATTGAGGTCCGGTGCGGGGAAAAATGAGCAGTTCTTC.

The chain is built from TRBV5-1 and TRBJ2-1; 8 bases line up with TRBD2. J gave up 5 bases and V 4 bases, and 14 bases lay outside the gene matches. The CDR3 is made up of 17 amino acids. Germline V gene data show CDR1 as SGHRS and CDR2 as YFSETQ. CDR3 amino acids: CASSPRGGGGGNNEQFF. CDR3 coding DNA: TGCGCCAGCAGCCCCCGGGGGGGCGGCGGGGGGAACAATGAGCAGTTCTTC. The full variable domain, in which reference TRBV5-1 and TRBJ2-1 provide the parts outside the CDR3, is KAGVTQTPRYLIKTRGQQVTLSCSPISGHRSVSWYQQTPGQGLQFLFEYFSETQRNKGNFPGRFSGRQFSNSRSEMNVSTLELGDSALYLCASSPRGGGGGNNEQFFGPGTRLTVL.

The chain employs TRBV5-1 and TRBJ2-7, with D perhaps TRBD1 (6 bases). Germline V gives CDR1 SGHRS, CDR2 YFSETQ. The CDR3 loop spans 14 amino acids. Trimming removed 0 bases from V and 4 bases from J, with 11 bases in between. CDR3 protein: CASSLVRGRYEQYF. The DNA for the CDR3 is TGCGCCAGCAGCTTGGTCAGGGGTCGGTACGAGCAGTACTTC.

The J gene is TRBJ2-3, the V gene TRBV7-3; no clear D. CDR3 length equals 15 residues. Germline assignment: CDR1 SGHTA and CDR2 FQGTGA. The V gene lost 5 bases and the J gene lost 0 bases, with 12 bases spanning the gap. CDR3 sequence reads: CASSLGQSSTDTQYF. In DNA form, the CDR3 reads TGTGCCAGCAGCCTCGGCCAGAGTAGCACAGATACGCAGTATTTT.

V gene TRBV27 combines with J gene TRBJ2-7; maybe TRBD1 (6 bases). The CDR3 spans 15 residues. V lost 5 bases, J lost 2 bases, and 16 bases lay in between. Germline CDR1 reads MNHEY; CDR2 reads SMNVEV (reference sequence). The CDR3 spells CASSPRRGITYEQYF. In nucleotides, the CDR3 is TGTGCCAGCAGTCCCCGCAGGGGAATAACCTACGAGCAGTACTTC.

The chain joins TRBV5-1 to TRBJ2-7, with D perhaps given as TRBD1 or TRBD2 (5 bases each). Germline values: CDR1 SGHRS, CDR2 YFSETQ. The CDR3 extends over 15 amino acids. V lost 3 bases, J lost 2 bases, and 15 bases lay in between. Written as DNA, the CDR3 is TGCGCCAGCAGCTCAGGGCAAGGAGCGGCCTACGAGCAGTACTTC. This sequence encodes CASSSGQGAAYEQYF.

This chain joins TRBV7-9 and TRBJ2-3, with 11 bases that match TRBD1. This CDR3 has 16 residues. V shed 3 bases, J shed 6 bases, and the junction held 8 bases outside the gene matches. Germline CDR1 and CDR2: SEHNR and FQNEAQ (reference sequence). The CDR3 nucleotides read TGTGCCAGCAGCTTCTATGGACAGGGGGCTATCGATACGCAGTATTTT. This codes for CASSFYGQGAIDTQYF.

The rearrangement links TRBV13 to TRBJ1-3; D is unresolved. V lost 6 bases and J 4 bases, leaving 13 bases between the germline ends. Looked up from germline, CDR1 is PRHDT and CDR2 is FYEKMQ (reference sequence). The CDR3 is 14 amino acids. The CDR3 region is CASRISGYGNTIYF. The CDR3 bases are TGTGCCAGCAGGATCTCGGGCTACGGAAACACCATATATTTT.

V gene TRBV6-5 combines with J gene TRBJ1-1; D perhaps matches TRBD1 (5 bases). The CDR3 covers 14 residues. Deletions cut 2 bases from V and 4 bases from J, with 11 bases between. Per germline, CDR1 MNHEY and CDR2 SVGAGI. CDR3 residues: CASSYRDGGTEAFF. Here the CDR3 DNA reads TGTGCCAGCAGTTACAGGGACGGGGGCACTGAAGCTTTCTTT.

This clone was counted a single time. The chain employs TRBV6-5 and TRBJ2-7; TRBD2 aligns across 7 bases. This CDR3 is 14 amino acids long. Trimming took 8 bases from V and 1 from J; bases not matched to a gene: 8. CDR1 is MNHEY and CDR2 is SVGAGI in the germline V gene. The CDR3 DNA follows: TGTGCCAGCTCACCTGGGGGGGGTTCCTACGAGCAGTACTTC. Its protein is CASSPGGGSYEQYF.

CDR3 bases: TGTGCCAGTAGTACCGGCTCGAGCAATCAGCCCCAGCATTTT. Translated: CASSTGSSNQPQHF. The J gene is TRBJ1-5, the V gene TRBV19; D is uncertain. The length of the CDR3 is 14 residues. V lost 4 bases and J 1 base, leaving 8 bases between the germline ends. Germline assignment: CDR1 LNHDA and CDR2 SQIVND (reference sequence). The full variable domain, in which reference TRBV19 and TRBJ1-5 provide the parts outside the CDR3, is DGGITQSPKYLFRKEGQNVTLSCEQNLNHDAMYWYRQDPGQGLRLIYYSQIVNDFQKGDIAEGYSVSREKKESFPLTVTSAQKNPTAFYLCASSTGSSNQPQHFGDGTRLSIL.

This chain uses TRBV9 with TRBJ2-1; 8 bases are a match to TRBD2. Germline-derived CDR1 and CDR2 are SGDLS and YYNGEE. The ends lost 1 base at V and 9 bases at J; junction bases unmatched: 9. This CDR3 has 15 amino acids. CDR3 sequence (DNA): TGTGCCAGCAGCGTAACTTTGGGACTAGAATCTGAGCAGTTCTTC. Translation: CASSVTLGLESEQFF.

The chain is built from TRBV11-2 and TRBJ2-3, with a weak D call TRBD2 (5 bases). The CDR3 sequence is 12 residues long. Germline CDR1 is SGHAT and CDR2 is FQNNGV. V lost 4 bases to trimming and J lost 5 bases, with 7 bases between them. CDR3 nucleotide sequence: TGTGCCAGCAGCTCCGAGGGAGATACGCAGTATTTT. The encoded protein is CASSSEGDTQYF.

The chain recombines TRBV30 with TRBJ2-3; D might be TRBD1 or TRBD2, each matching 6 bases. The CDR3 runs 14 residues. Germline V CDR1 and CDR2: GTSNPN, SVGIG (reference sequence). The V end lost 4 bases, the J end lost 3 bases, and 14 bases lay between the germline ends. In DNA, the CDR3 is TGTGCCTGGAAGGAGGGGGGTGGGACAGATACGCAGTATTTT. Amino acid sequence: CAWKEGGGTDTQYF.

This chain joins TRBV11-3 and TRBJ2-1; 10 bases are shared with TRBD1. Germline lookup yields CDR1 SGHNT and CDR2 YENEEA. V lost 5 bases to trimming and J lost 4 bases; unmatched junction nucleotides: 5. The CDR3 has 15 residues. CDR3 bases: TGTGCCAGCAGCAGCGGGACAGGGGAGTACAATGAGCAGTTCTTC. Its translation: CASSSGTGEYNEQFF.

The rearrangement uses TRBV5-5 and TRBJ1-2; D uncertain. CDR3 length: 15 amino acids. Per germline, CDR1 SGHKS and CDR2 YYEKEE (reference sequence). Between the trimmed V and J ends, which lost 0 bases and 3 bases, there was a span of 12 bases. CDR3 region: CASSLELGRDYGYTF. In nucleotides, the CDR3 is TGTGCCAGCAGCTTGGAGTTGGGCCGAGACTATGGCTACACCTTC.